These 28 T cell receptor beta chains came from one sample sequenced in a study of T cells in Graves' hyperthyroidism and ophthalmopathy. RNA transcripts served as the template for amplifying TCR beta CDR3 regions. The TCR CDR3 was amplified in a first-round RT-PCR using the HTBI primer set. TCRdb analysed the multiplex PCR reads with MiXCR anew, one entry per CDR3 protein. Of 300,000 to 400,000 distinct CDR3 sequences listed, approximately 15% are singletons. The specimen sequenced was blood. The source of these receptors is a woman in her sixties or seventies with Graves' hyperthyroidism.

This clonotype came up many times. V is TRBV27 and J is TRBJ2-1, with 9 bases matching TRBD2. J gave up 4 bases and V 5 bases, and 6 bases lay outside the gene matches. The germline V gene encodes CDR1 MNHEY and CDR2 SMNVEV (reference sequence). The CDR3 has 15 residues. CDR3 in amino acids: CASSGRLAVYNEQFF. CDR3 in DNA: TGTGCCAGCAGTGGCAGACTAGCGGTATACAATGAGCAGTTCTTC.

This clonotype was seen only once. The chain links TRBV18 to TRBJ2-5; TRBD1 agrees at 9 bases. Germline CDR1 KGHSH, CDR2 LQKENI. The J segment lost 5 bases and the V segment lost 1 base, leaving 5 bases of the junction unmatched. CDR3 length equals 15 residues. The CDR3 DNA reads as TGTGCCAGCTCACCACGAAACAGGGGGCAGGAGACCCAGTACTTC. Protein: CASSPRNRGQETQYF.

This clonotype was detected many times. The chain links TRBV3-1 to TRBJ2-1; D remains unclear. Germline V lookup: CDR1 LGHDT, CDR2 YNNKEL (reference sequence). CDR3 length: 11 amino acids. Trimming shortened V by 5 bases and J by 9 bases, and 8 bases separated the two germline ends. The CDR3 DNA reads as TGTGCCAGCAGCGCCTCTTCTGAGCAGTTCTTC. It translates to CASSASSEQFF.

This clonotype was detected many times. The CDR3 sequence is CASSVGRYYGYTF. CDR3 DNA: TGTGCCAGCAGTGTGGGGAGATACTATGGCTACACCTTC. J is TRBJ1-2 and V is TRBV2; unclear D gene. With 4 bases removed from V and 3 bases from J, the gap between germline ends came to 9 bases. Germline assignment: CDR1 SNHLY and CDR2 FYNNEI. The CDR3 is 13 amino acids.

This clonotype came up a few times. The V and J genes are TRBV7-3 and TRBJ2-7, with D possibly matching TRBD1 (6 bases). The CDR3 contains 15 residues. Germline V lookup: CDR1 SGHTA, CDR2 FQGTGA. Trimming cost V 5 bases and J 3 bases, with 17 bases left between them. The CDR3 nucleotides read TGTGCCAGCAGCCCTGGGGGCTCAACCGGCTACGAGCAGTACTTC. Translation: CASSPGGSTGYEQYF.

Many counts were recorded for this clonotype. The chain couples TRBV11-2 to TRBJ1-1; D is perhaps TRBD1 (5 bases). V lost 2 bases and J 3 bases, leaving 16 bases between the germline ends. The CDR3 contains 16 residues. Looked up from germline, CDR1 is SGHAT and CDR2 is FQNNGV. CDR3 DNA sequence: TGTGCCAGCAGCTTACAGGGCCCTACCCTGGACACTGAAGCTTTCTTT. Encoded protein: CASSLQGPTLDTEAFF. The complete variable domain, with remaining parts taken from reference TRBV11-2 and TRBJ1-1, reads EAGVAQSPRYKIIEKRQSVAFWCNPISGHATLYWYQQILGQGPKLLIQFQNNGVVDDSQLPKDRFSAERLKGVDSTLKIQPAKLEDSAVYLCASSLQGPTLDTEAFFGQGTRLTVV.

This clonotype has at least ten counts. The chain has TRBV13 and TRBJ2-2, with 9 bases that match TRBD1. This CDR3 has 17 residues. Germline V gives CDR1 PRHDT, CDR2 FYEKMQ (reference sequence). Trimming cost V 5 bases and J 2 bases; bases outside gene matches: 9. CDR3 loop: CASSATRTGDNTGELFF. In nucleotides, the CDR3 is TGTGCCAGCAGCGCGACCCGGACAGGGGATAACACCGGGGAGCTGTTTTTT.

This clonotype was picked up many times. The rearrangement joins TRBV10-3 to TRBJ2-1; 11 bases map to TRBD2. With 3 bases clipped from V and 6 bases from J, the junction kept 10 bases outside the gene matches. The CDR3 sequence is 17 residues long. The germline CDR1 and CDR2 sequences are ENHRY and SYGVKD. The CDR3 is CAISDLVAGGQGNEQFF. The CDR3 region has the DNA TGTGCCATCAGTGATTTGGTAGCGGGAGGGCAAGGCAATGAGCAGTTCTTC.

The table lists this clonotype with many counts. V usage is TRBV7-9 and J usage is TRBJ2-7, with no clear D. Trimming removed 0 bases at V and 2 bases at J, with 8 bases between. Germline V gene data show CDR1 as SEHNR and CDR2 as FQNEAQ (reference sequence). The CDR3 length is 14 residues. As DNA, the CDR3 is TGTGCCAGCAGCTTAGCGGGTATCCCCTACGAGCAGTACTTC. Translated, it gives CASSLAGIPYEQYF.

The sample holds many counts of this clonotype. V and J are TRBV5-1 and TRBJ2-3, with D perhaps TRBD1 (6 bases). The CDR3 has 14 residues. The germline V gene encodes CDR1 SGHRS and CDR2 YFSETQ. Trimming shortened V by 2 bases and J by 5 bases, and 12 bases separated the two germline ends. The CDR3 region is CASSFQGTGDTQYF. In DNA, the CDR3 is TGCGCCAGCAGCTTCCAGGGGACCGGAGATACGCAGTATTTT.

In the case of this clonotype: A much bigger clone sits one base away, suggesting this may be a read error. The V call is TRBV5-1, the J call TRBJ2-7, with TRBD2 as a possible D gene (6 bases). The CDR3 runs 12 residues. Trimming took 2 bases from V and 9 from J, leaving 12 bases between them. Looked up from germline, CDR1 is SGHRS and CDR2 is YFSETQ. The CDR3 nucleotides are TGCGCCAGCAGCTTTGGGCGGGACGGGCAGTACTTC. It specifies CASSFGRDGQYF.

Comments on this clonotype: A much more abundant neighbour one base away suggests this may be a read error. The J gene is TRBJ2-3, the V gene TRBV5-1; a possible D gene is TRBD2 (5 bases). Trimming stripped 5 bases from V and 3 bases from J, with 16 bases between. Germline V lookup: CDR1 SGHRS, CDR2 YFSETQ. This CDR3 contains 15 residues. CDR3 protein: CASSLPSRMTDTQYF. DNA for the CDR3: TGCGCCAGCAGTTTACCTAGCAGGATGACAGATACGCAGTATTTT.

This clonotype was recorded many times. CDR3 sequence (DNA): TGTGCCACCAGTGATTTCAGGGACACTGAAGCTTTCTTT. Its protein is CATSDFRDTEAFF. The chain uses TRBV24-1 and TRBJ1-1, with a possible D match to TRBD1 (5 bases). Trimming took 1 base from V and 3 from J, leaving 5 bases between them. Germline CDR1 KGHDR, CDR2 SFDVKD. This CDR3 is built from 13 residues.

The chain employs TRBV29-1 and TRBJ2-6, with a weak D call TRBD2 (5 bases). This CDR3 spans 12 amino acids. CDR1 is SQVTM and CDR2 is ANQGSEA in the germline V gene. V lost 7 bases to trimming and J lost 1 base, with 5 bases between them. The CDR3 region has the DNA TGCAGCGCGGGATCTGGGGCCAACGTCCTGACTTTC. Translation: CSAGSGANVLTF.

The rearrangement uses TRBV19 and TRBJ2-5; TRBD2 is a possible D gene (6 bases). Trimming stripped 2 bases from V and 4 bases from J, with 17 bases between. Germline V lookup: CDR1 LNHDA, CDR2 SQIVND (reference sequence). The CDR3 consists of 16 residues. CDR3 sequence reads: CASSIPHPGGTETQYF. Here the CDR3 DNA reads TGTGCCAGTAGTATACCCCATCCCGGAGGGACAGAGACCCAGTACTTC.

The V and J genes are TRBV3-1 and TRBJ2-7; D might be TRBD1 (5 bases). Germline values: CDR1 LGHDT, CDR2 YNNKEL (reference sequence). V gave up 4 bases and J gave up 0 bases, with 13 bases separating them. The CDR3 sequence is 15 residues long. CDR3: CASSPTLTASYEQYF. The CDR3 nucleotides are TGTGCCAGCAGCCCCACCCTGACAGCCTCCTACGAGCAGTACTTC.

In this sample, this clonotype turned up many times. CDR3 loop: CASSPRDLKETQYF. The CDR3 DNA reads as TGTGCCAGCAGCCCCCGGGACTTAAAAGAGACCCAGTACTTC. This sequence joins TRBV11-2 and TRBJ2-5; a possible D gene is TRBD2 (6 bases). V was cut by 5 bases and J by 3 bases, with 13 bases left in between. This CDR3 region has 14 residues. Germline CDR1 SGHAT, CDR2 FQNNGV.

This clonotype was found many times. A much larger clone is a single base away; this may be a read error. The chain is built from TRBV11-2 and TRBJ2-7; a weak D match, TRBD1 (5 bases). This CDR3 contains 15 residues. CDR1 is SGHAT, CDR2 FQNNGV, per germline. V was cut by 5 bases and J by 1 base, with 15 bases left in between. The CDR3 protein is CASSPWQGASYEQYF. Written as DNA, the CDR3 is TGTGCCAGCAGCCCTTGGCAGGGCGCGTCCTACGAGCAGTACTTC.

This clonotype was seen at least ten times. This sequence joins TRBV12-3 or TRBV12-4 and TRBJ1-1, with a possible D match to TRBD1 (6 bases). Trimming removed 6 bases from V and 5 bases from J, with 19 bases in between. This CDR3 region has 15 residues. The CDR3 coding sequence is TGTGCCAGCAGCCCGCTTGCGGGGGGCATTACTGAAGCTTTCTTT. Its protein product is CASSPLAGGITEAFF.

This clonotype was recorded many times. This chain joins TRBV28 and TRBJ2-4; 10 bases map to TRBD1. This CDR3 has 16 residues. CDR1 is MDHEN and CDR2 is SYDVKM in the germline V gene. Trimming removed 1 base from V and 8 bases from J; junction bases left unmatched: 8. CDR3 in amino acids: CASSLSGPGTGDIQYF. The CDR3 DNA follows: TGTGCCAGCAGTTTATCGGGGCCTGGGACAGGGGACATTCAGTACTTC. Drawing the rest from reference TRBV28 and TRBJ2-4, the complete variable domain is DVKVTQSSRYLVKRTGEKVFLECVQDMDHENMFWYRQDPGLGLRLIYFSYDVKMKEKGDIPEGYSVSREKKERFSLILESASTNQTSMYLCASSLSGPGTGDIQYFGAGTRLSVL.

This clonotype was seen only a few times. The chain links TRBV19 to TRBJ2-7, with TRBD2 identical over 11 bases. V lost 6 bases, J lost 0 bases, and 4 bases stayed unmatched. Germline CDR1 reads LNHDA; CDR2 reads SQIVND (reference sequence). The CDR3 length is 15 residues. The CDR3 DNA is TGTGCCAGTAGCAAACTAGCGGGAGCCTCCTACGAGCAGTACTTC. This translates into CASSKLAGASYEQYF. Full variable domain (rest looked up from reference TRBV19 and TRBJ2-7): DGGITQSPKYLFRKEGQNVTLSCEQNLNHDAMYWYRQDPGQGLRLIYYSQIVNDFQKGDIAEGYSVSREKKESFPLTVTSAQKNPTAFYLCASSKLAGASYEQYFGPGTRLTVT.

The chain joins TRBV30 to TRBJ2-3; TRBD2 is a possible D gene (5 bases). The germline CDR1 and CDR2 sequences are GTSNPN and SVGIG (reference sequence). The CDR3 has 15 amino acids. V lost 8 bases and J 5 bases, leaving 23 bases between the germline ends. The CDR3 protein is CALRAGLAPGDTQYF. CDR3 nucleotides: TGTGCCCTCCGCGCCGGGCTAGCCCCGGGAGATACGCAGTATTTT.

The chain is built from TRBV5-1 and TRBJ1-2; the match to TRBD1 covers 9 bases. Trimming cost V 3 bases and J 5 bases; bases outside gene matches: 8. The CDR3 consists of 15 residues. Germline V gene lookup returns CDR1 SGHRS and CDR2 YFSETQ. The CDR3 nucleotides are TGCGCCAGCAGCTGGGGACAGGGCCACACATATGGCTACACCTTC. This sequence encodes CASSWGQGHTYGYTF.

Details on this clonotype: Just one base apart from a much larger clone, this may be a read error. The chain carries TRBV7-9 and TRBJ2-5; tentative D call: TRBD1 (5 bases). The ends were cut back, 11 bases at V and 5 bases at J, with 21 bases in the middle. Germline loops: CDR1 SEHNR, CDR2 FQNEAQ (reference sequence). The CDR3 is made up of 14 amino acids. CDR3 sequence (DNA): TGTGCCGGAAAACGGGCAGGGCTTGGGGAGACCCAGTACTTC. It encodes CAGKRAGLGETQYF.

This chain connects TRBV28 to TRBJ1-2; 7 bases map to TRBD1. Germline V gives CDR1 MDHEN, CDR2 SYDVKM. Losses at the gene ends were 4 bases for V and 8 bases for J; bases not matched to a gene: 10. This CDR3 has 14 residues. The CDR3 region is CASSSGQVVTGYTF. For the CDR3, the DNA is TGTGCCAGCAGTTCAGGACAGGTTGTCACAGGCTACACCTTC.

This clonotype was recorded at least ten times. The rearrangement uses TRBV6-1 and TRBJ2-1, with D possibly TRBD2 on 6 matching bases. The CDR3 contains 15 residues. Trimming removed 5 bases at V and 0 bases at J, with 11 bases between. The germline V gene has CDR1 MNHNS and CDR2 SASEGT. CDR3 loop: CASSPGSYSYNEQFF. The CDR3 DNA reads as TGTGCCAGCAGTCCCGGGAGTTACTCCTACAATGAGCAGTTCTTC.

Ten or more counts support this clonotype. The chain couples TRBV11-2 to TRBJ1-4; no reliable D call. With 8 bases removed from V and 8 bases from J, the gap between germline ends came to 18 bases. The CDR3 consists of 14 residues. Per germline, CDR1 SGHAT and CDR2 FQNNGV. For the CDR3, the DNA is TGTGCCAGCCGCATGGGGTTCCTGGGGGAAAAACTGTTTTTT. It is translated as CASRMGFLGEKLFF.

Only a few counts were recorded for this clonotype. The J gene is TRBJ2-1, the V gene TRBV7-9; 14 bases line up with TRBD2. This CDR3 is 22 amino acids long. From germline, CDR1 is SEHNR and CDR2 FQNEAQ (reference sequence). Unmatched junction bases numbered 22, after V lost 5 bases and J lost 4 bases. The CDR3 nucleotides are TGTGCCAGCAGCCCCCGCGCAGGGGACAGGACTAGCGGGAGGACAGGATACAATGAGCAGTTCTTC. Its protein is CASSPRAGDRTSGRTGYNEQFF.